This paragraph covers one TCR beta chain sequence. What this receptor recognizes is not known. Base qualities were left out, and no much larger clone turns up one base away. Library creation used PCR. The instrument was an Illumina HiSeq 2500. To normalize quantification of the TCRbeta repertoire, the TCR libraries were built with molecular barcoding that relied on unique molecular identifiers. Starting from the raw public reads, TCRdb applied fastp trimming at Q25, assembled clones with MiXCR and retained in-frame beta chains. Every entry covers one CDR3 protein and lists the most common genes and DNA from its rows. Across this sample there are 400,000 to 500,000 distinct CDR3 sequences, with 11% seen only once. The top ten constitute 4.5% to 6% of the sample. This sample was included in a study of T-cell reconstitution after alpha-beta-depleted transplantation in children (dated by TCRdb to the mid-2010s). Regarding the study in general: T-cell immune reconstitution after TCRalphabeta/CD19-depleted allogeneic hematopoietic cell transplantation in children was quantitatively tracked in the study by means of TCR repertoire profiling.

Via the germline V gene (reference sequence), CDR1 is LGHDT and CDR2 YNNKEL. V is clipped by 1 base and J by 5 bases, and the sequence between their germline boundaries is 8 bases long. Reading from cysteine to phenylalanine, the CDR3 counts 13 amino acids. Kept here is only the CDR3 DNA, which spans 39 bases and is read in frame from base 1. This TCR was recovered from a human donor who donated a stem cell graft to a child with acute myeloid leukemia. The chain couples TRBV3-1 to TRBJ1-1, with the D gene too uncertain to name. Material: PBMCs from the stem cell graft donor, obtained from the stem cell graft. For the CDR3, the sequence is CASSQGVQTEAFF. The nucleotide sequence reads TGTGCCAGCAGCCAAGGAGTACAGACTGAAGCTTTCTTT. The reference TRBV3-1 and TRBJ1-1 proteins fill in what lies around the CDR3, so the full variable domain reads DTAVSQTPKYLVTQMGNDKSIKCEQNLGHDTMYWYKQDSKKFLKIMFSYNNKELIINETVPNRFSPKSPDKAHLNLHINSLELGDSAVYFCASSQGVQTEAFFGQGTRLTVV.